This TCR beta chain appears in the sequencing data of a study of STAT5B mutations in CD4+ large granular lymphocyte leukemia (dated by TCRdb to between 2021 and 2024). With regard to the full study: Among the healthy controls, the CDR3 'QG' motif was associated with a particular HLA allele. The TCRbeta repertoires of CD4+ T-cell large granular lymphocyte leukemia patients were compared with the TCRbeta repertoires of healthy blood donors. Flow cytometry on FACSCanto II or FACSVerse confirmed that purified fractions exceeded 95% purity among lymphocytes. General study outcomes and caveats: TRBV06-family usage was enriched among the top patient clones (8/27) compared with healthy controls (2/35). Compared with healthy CD4+ repertoires, CD4-sorted patient repertoires appeared more clonal, and this difference remained even after the putative leukemic clones were removed. The data were not HLA-matched, and the relatively small sample size could explain the higher clonality seen in CD4+ compared with CD8+ T-LGLL. Each patient's main leukemic clonotypes were private, but around 25% of these clonotypes showed up at low frequency in the non-leukemic repertoires of other patients.

As to this clone: No antigen is known for it. No quality values exist for individual bases; no much larger clone is one base distant.

The healthy controls were 37 blood donors, and the buffy coats of these donors were supplied by the Finnish Red Cross blood service. All TCR-sequenced material derived from peripheral blood: patient blood samples and healthy donor buffy coats. Ficoll-Hypaque gradient centrifugation was used to isolate peripheral blood mononuclear cells. CD4+ cells were purified magnetically from the buffy coats of healthy controls. The Gentra Puregene Cell and Tissue kit was used for genomic DNA extraction, and quantification was performed on a Qubit 2.0 fluorometer. The immunoSEQ assay at survey resolution was used to sequence TCRbeta rearrangements from genomic DNA. From the authors' description of their analysis: A lowest detectable productive clonotype frequency of 2.59 x 10-5 was observed in the TCR sequencing data. Analyses included only productive TCRbeta rearrangements, meaning complete and in-frame sequences. Clonality for each sample was calculated as Simpson clonality in the immunoSEQ Analyzer version 3.0. Clones were categorized by frequency as very rare, small, medium, large (1-20%) or hyperexpanded (>20%). Generation probabilities were estimated with OLGA 1.2.3, V-gene circos plots were generated with VDJtools, specificities were searched for in VDJdb, and CDR3 motifs were identified with GLIPH. TCRdb took over this immuneACCESS table, retaining in-frame rearrangements with V and J assigned. Such tables are incomplete; in checked studies, under half of the missing clones stem from an unresolved V gene, and the remainder is unexplained. The DNA was the basis for D and trimming; V, J and clone size are from that table. Present in this sample are about 40,000 clones, 70% to 85% of which were seen just once. The leading ten clones occupy 0.35% of the sample.

The germline V and J ends show losses of 0 bases and 9 bases respectively, and no gene match explains 8 bases of the junction. The CDR3 has 15 amino acids, counting the end cysteine and phenylalanine. Only the CDR3 portion is preserved as DNA: 45 bases, with reading frame beginning at the first base. The germline V gene supplies CDR1 MNHNS and CDR2 SASEGT. This sequence was found in a human donor in good health. Material for sequencing was CD4+ T cells from blood buffy coats. The receptor chain draws on TRBV6-1 and TRBJ2-1; TRBD2 aligns with 7 central bases. The DNA sequence reads TGTGCCAGCAGTGAAGCGTCTAGCGGAAGGGGTGAGCAGTTCTTC. Translation gives CASSEASSGRGEQFF.